Listed below are T cell receptor beta chains from one sample, sequenced in a study of cytomegalovirus exposure and HLA in healthy donors. TCRdb keeps only in-frame clones here, not all; method: immunoSEQ multiplex PCR. The repertoire holds some 180,000 clones, with approximately 80% as singletons. Sequencing was done on a sample of PBMCs. The receptors shown here come from a man in his forties or fifties in good health and CMV-seropositive. Each CDR3 is given with its conserved first and last residue. Some rows mark clone size as missing; the rest say once, few, many or name a class of expanded clone.

TRBJ2-2	16	TRBV5-1	-	CASSSRQGADTGELFF
TRBJ2-1	17	TRBV4-1	-	CASSQSGTGAGGNEQFF
TRBJ2-2	15	TRBV6-4	-	CASSVLADNTGELFF
TRBJ2-2	15	TRBV4-1	-	CASSQAPAGLWELFF
TRBJ1-2	15	TRBV28	once	CASLNPGQGLEDYTF
TRBJ2-6	18	TRBV6-1	-	CASSAGGASSAGANVLTF
TRBJ2-1	16	TRBV7-7	-	CASSPMTLASYNEQFF
TRBJ2-1	17	TRBV4-2	-	CASSQELGLAGGPEQFF
TRBJ2-7	16	TRBV6-4	-	CASSPALAHHSYEQYF
TRBJ2-7	14	TRBV5-4	-	CASSLELSSGGQYF
TRBJ1-6	15	TRBV27	-	CASTRTGTYNSPLHF
TRBJ1-2	15	TRBV5-4	-	CASSGAGVPNYGYTF
TRBJ2-1	14	TRBV19	-	CASSPLGLPREQFF
TRBJ2-1	14	TRBV2	-	CASSRTSDYNEQFF
TRBJ2-1	13	TRBV15	-	CATSRSSYNEQFF
TRBJ1-5	16	TRBV6-1	-	CASSALSGSGNQPQHF
TRBJ2-7	14	TRBV6-1	few	CASSENWGGSEQYF
TRBJ2-5	15	TRBV28	-	CASSSAGGLKETQYF
TRBJ2-7	14	TRBV7-3	-	CASSPDRSSYEQYF
TRBJ2-4	14	TRBV4-2	-	CASSLGQPGTIQYF
TRBJ2-7	13	TRBV5-1	-	CASSLGGVGEQYF
TRBJ2-5	16	TRBV4-2	-	CASSPGPRENQETQYF
TRBJ2-1	15	TRBV5-4	-	CASSFQRNSYNEQFF
TRBJ1-1	15	TRBV6-6	-	CASSSGGVVATEAFF
TRBJ1-2	16	TRBV7-2	-	CASSLDGTNPNYGYTF
TRBJ2-7	17	TRBV6-1	-	CASSETPLGGAYYEQYF
TRBJ1-5	15	TRBV15	-	CATTFGGASNQPQHF
TRBJ2-1	16	TRBV15	-	CATSSLSSGSYNEQFF
TRBJ2-3	14	TRBV5-1	-	CASSLERVTDTQYF
TRBJ2-4	17	TRBV5-4	-	CASSLVGRGLAKNIQYF
TRBJ2-2	14	TRBV30	once	CAWNGFRDTGELFF
TRBJ1-1	15	TRBV5-1	few	CASSFGQGADTEAFF
TRBJ2-7	16	TRBV30	-	CAWSRGGSPYSYEQYF
TRBJ2-1	14	TRBV29-1	-	CSVLLAGSYNEQFF
TRBJ2-3	14	TRBV10-2	once	CASSDRGPTDTQYF
TRBJ1-2	15	TRBV28	once	CASRATGGVVYGYTF
TRBJ1-2	15	TRBV5-4	-	CASSLGGGEGYGYTF
TRBJ1-1	12	TRBV6-1	-	CASRQGARKAFF
TRBJ2-1	18	TRBV7-9	-	CASSPTRPGGSHYNEQFF
TRBJ2-3	11	TRBV30	once	CASSGADTQYF
TRBJ2-2	17	TRBV9	-	CASSGRLSGRDTGELFF
TRBJ1-2	14	TRBV28	-	CASREGTGVRGYTF
TRBJ1-1	15	TRBV6-5	-	CASSYKGADRTEAFF
TRBJ2-5	14	TRBV2	-	CASRYTGTTGTQYF
TRBJ1-6	14	TRBV28	-	CASSDRGYNSPLHF
TRBJ2-7	14	TRBV27	-	CASSLRDNSYEQYF
TRBJ2-3	17	TRBV4-2	-	CASSQASRAGSTDTQYF
TRBJ1-5	15	TRBV5-1	-	CASSLGGDGYQPQHF
TRBJ1-3	14	TRBV9	-	CASSPRQGWNTIYF
TRBJ2-3	19	TRBV5-1	-	CASSFFPSGSQGSTDTQYF
TRBJ1-2	13	TRBV27	-	CASRPTGAYGYTF
TRBJ2-3	15	TRBV5-4	-	CASTSRGGHGDTQYF